This record covers a single T cell receptor (beta chain). The antigen remains undetermined. The sample belongs to a study of beta chain features in type 1 diabetes. General observations from the study: The influence of HLA type on TCRB rearrangement stayed undetermined. Cells carrying high TCR expression could end up over-represented when cDNA is sequenced. Among patients with Type 1 diabetes, TCRB CDR3s were moderately but significantly shorter in every one of the four CD4+ subsets.

Expressed TCRB transcripts were sequenced, since all the RNA that had been isolated was reverse transcribed. TCRdb's table, derived via immunoSEQ multiplex PCR, lists solely in-frame clones and lacks some. The sample shows tens of thousands of clones, roughly 34% of them seen only once. The CDR3 has 13 residues. Germline-derived CDR1 and CDR2 are SGHRS and YFSETQ. Trimming removed 4 bases from V and 4 bases from J, with 9 bases in between. The chain has TRBV5-1 and TRBJ2-1; a weak D match, TRBD1 (5 bases). The sequenced sample was stem cell memory CD4+ T cells from blood. The clonotype comes from a young woman in good health. The CDR3 loop reads CASSLTVYNEQFF. CDR3 sequence (DNA): TGCGCCAGCAGCCTGACAGTTTACAATGAGCAGTTCTTC.